This note documents a single TCR beta chain sequence. There is no known antigen for this receptor. No per-base quality is available; no much larger clone lies one base away. What the time point label conveys for this sample: cells obtained before transplantation from donor or recipient. CD3+CD4+ and CD3+CD8+ populations were FACS-sorted from unstimulated pre-transplant donor and recipient cells taken from spleen or lymph nodes. V and J lose 3 bases and 1 base, and a span of 4 bases separates them. Measured from the cysteine to the phenylalanine, the CDR3 is 12 residues long. Only CDR3 DNA is held: 36 bases, read in frame from base 1. CDR1 and CDR2, per the germline V gene, are MGHDK and SYGVNS. The sample is drawn from a study of graft-versus-host responses after intestinal transplantation (dated by TCRdb to the early 2020s). At the level of the whole study: The transplants that recipients received were multivisceral, liver-intestinal, or isolated intestinal. Anti-thymocyte globulin induction was given to all recipients, followed by maintenance tacrolimus and steroids for about 3 years. After intestinal transplantation, graft-versus-host and host-versus-graft alloreactive T cell clones were followed in the graft, circulation and bone marrow using bulk TCR-beta CDR3 sequencing. Alloreactive clones were identified by sequencing pre-transplant mixed lymphocyte reaction products and comparing them with unstimulated pre-transplant donor and recipient T cells. A cohort of about 26 intestinal transplant recipients, including one retransplant, was enrolled, and a few patients lacking pretransplant specimens were excluded. A peak of at least 4% donor T cells among recipient peripheral blood mononuclear cells was the definition used for donor T cell macrochimerism. Samples from a few later patients were sequenced in-house on an Illumina MiSeq with MiXCR processing rather than by the commercial service.

Study-wide findings and limitations: Conclusions were limited by the relatively low number and heterogeneity of intestinal transplant patients. Early after transplant, declines in HvG clones were associated with peak levels of circulating GvH clones. High GvH to HvG T cell clonal ratios were observed in the allografts of patients with donor T cell macrochimerism. GvH clones were found in recipient bone marrow, and some of the GvH clones appeared earlier in ileal mucosa or blood, which is consistent with an intestinal mucosal origin.

Receptor libraries were prepared by the immunoSEQ multiplex PCR assay. In most patients, genomic DNA was isolated using the Qiagen DNeasy Blood and Tissue Kit and sent frozen to Adaptive Biotechnologies for TCR sequencing. For most patients, high-throughput TCR-beta CDR3 sequencing of genomic DNA was performed by Adaptive Biotechnologies. The authors processed their data as follows. TCR sequencing data were retrieved from Adaptive's ImmunoSEQ software for roughly 17 patients, whereas three other patients were processed with MiXCR and VDJtools. To correct CD4 versus CD8 sorting errors, any sequence found in both subsets at a frequency ratio below 5:1 was removed. Because the origin of CDR3 nucleotide sequences shared between donor and recipient could not be assigned, those sequences were removed. To be classed as alloreactive, a clone needed at least 2-fold expansion over unstimulated cells and a minimum CFSE-low frequency of 0.002% (template counts) or 0.001% (read counts). Clones detected in sequenced pre-transplant spleen, lymph node, or MLR CFSE-low populations of the donor or recipient were defined as mappable. Cumulative frequency of alloreactive clones was calculated as a percentage of all sequences weighted by copy number. In TCRdb, the immuneACCESS table is reduced to in-frame sequences with V and J assigned. These tables do not hold every clone; where another copy was compared, an unresolved V gene accounts for under half, and the others remain unexplained. That table gives V, J and clone size, and the DNA gave D and trimming. Here the sample has about 120,000 clones; roughly 95% occur a single time. Around 3% of the sample is taken by the ten largest.

The chain was built from TRBV25-1 and TRBJ2-7; the D gene remains uncertain. This sequence originates from a human donor who received an intestinal transplant. The sequenced sample was unstimulated CD8+ T cells sorted from spleen or lymph node cells, obtained before intestinal transplant. The nucleotide sequence reads as follows: TGTGCCAGCAGTGACGGTTCCTACGAGCAGTACTTC. Its protein product is CASSDGSYEQYF.